This T cell receptor beta chain was identified during a study of shared clonotypes between healthy human individuals. Notes on this clone: Its target is not known.

CDR3 length equals 17 residues. V was cut by 0 bases and J by 3 bases, with 15 bases left in between. Germline loops: CDR1 SGHDT, CDR2 YYEEEE. The study, taken as a whole, reports: Apart from blood, nothing was sampled; tissue repertoires likely differ.

Terminally differentiated effector memory CD45RA+ cells were excluded from the naive CD8 cells, which were CD45RO-negative and positively selected for CCR7. Profiling relied on immunoSEQ multiplex PCR, and the TCRdb table lists in-frame clones only, not all of them. The sample lists some 2 million clones; about 95% were seen once. This chain links TRBV5-6 with TRBJ2-2, with D perhaps being TRBD1 or TRBD2 (6 bases each). The clonotype comes from a man between 18 and 29 years old in good health. Sequenced: naive CD8+ T cells sorted from blood. This CDR3 reads CASSLDVGGFYTGELFF. The CDR3 DNA reads as TGTGCCAGCAGCTTGGATGTGGGGGGCTTTTACACCGGGGAGCTGTTTTTT.